What follows are 10 T cell receptor beta chains derived from one specimen sequenced in a study of CD8 T cells in Susac syndrome. RNA amounts of about 0.5 to 1 ug underwent reverse transcription with random hexamers. TCRdb used MiXCR to reprocess the immunoSEQ multiplex PCR reads, holding one entry per CDR3 protein. This table holds about 210,000 distinct CDR3 sequences, approximately 93% found once. Sequencing was done on a sample of CD4+ T cells from PBMCs. The receptors shown here come from a human donor in good health.

The V and J genes are TRBV7-2 and TRBJ2-2; TRBD1 matches at 9 bases. The CDR3 totals 15 residues. Germline V CDR1 and CDR2: SGHTA, FQGNSA. V trimming: 5 bases; J trimming: 5 bases; junction bases outside the gene matches: 6. In DNA form, the CDR3 reads TGTGCCAGCAGCCGCGGACAGGGGAGAACCGGGGAGCTGTTTTTT. This translates into CASSRGQGRTGELFF.

The V and J genes are TRBV23-1 and TRBJ2-1, with TRBD1 identical over 9 bases. TRBV23-1 belongs to the ORF category, with a function that is uncertain. CDR3 length: 10 amino acids. V shed 9 bases and J 16 bases; nucleotides not matched to a gene: 7. As DNA, the CDR3 is TGCGCCAGATCGCGGACAGGGGAATTCTTC. This gives the protein CARSRTGEFF.

The chain links TRBV7-2 to TRBJ1-5; no firm D call. There are 14 residues in the CDR3. V lost 1 base, J lost 11 bases, and 15 bases lay in between. The germline V gene encodes CDR1 SGHTA and CDR2 FQGNSA. CDR3 sequence: CASSLEARLGAQHF. In nucleotides, the CDR3 is TGTGCCAGCAGCTTAGAAGCGCGGTTGGGAGCCCAGCATTTT.

CDR3 protein: CASSQGALPGNEQFF. The CDR3 DNA follows: TGTGCCAGCAGCCAAGGTGCGTTGCCTGGGAATGAGCAGTTCTTC. V is TRBV3-1 and J is TRBJ2-1; no clear D gene. The CDR3 is 15 residues long. V was trimmed by 1 base and J by 7 bases, leaving 14 bases between them. Germline-derived CDR1 and CDR2 are LGHDT and YNNKEL (reference sequence).

The gene calls are TRBV24-1 and TRBJ2-3, with TRBD1 matching 8 bases. V was clipped by 3 bases and J by 0 bases; unmatched bases: 4. CDR3 length: 16 residues. Germline lookup yields CDR1 KGHDR and CDR2 SFDVKD. The CDR3 loop reads CATSDPRTGSTDTQYF. The CDR3 region has the DNA TGTGCCACCAGTGATCCTCGGACAGGGAGCACAGATACGCAGTATTTT.

CDR3 nucleotides: TGTGCCAGCAGCACCCAACAGGGGCGCTATGGCTACACCTTC. Its translation is CASSTQQGRYGYTF. The chain uses TRBV9 and TRBJ1-2, with 7 bases fitting TRBD1. The CDR3 sequence is 14 residues long. The junction had 7 bases not matched to a gene; V was cut back by 4 bases and J by 4 bases. Germline assignment: CDR1 SGDLS and CDR2 YYNGEE.

The V and J genes are TRBV5-1 and TRBJ2-5, with D unclear. The germline V gene has CDR1 SGHRS and CDR2 YFSETQ. Trimming shortened V by 2 bases and J by 3 bases, and 8 bases separated the two germline ends. There are 13 residues in the CDR3. The CDR3 spells CASSFRTEETQYF. Here the CDR3 DNA reads TGCGCCAGCAGCTTTCGTACAGAAGAGACCCAGTACTTC.

The chain couples TRBV19 to TRBJ1-2; perhaps TRBD1 as D (5 bases). Germline CDR1 and CDR2: LNHDA and SQIVND (reference sequence). This CDR3 region has 16 residues. Deletions cut 4 bases from V and 3 bases from J, with 18 bases between. The CDR3 DNA follows: TGTGCCAGTAGTACAACCCGACAGATCTCTGACTATGGCTACACCTTC. Amino acid sequence: CASSTTRQISDYGYTF.

The CDR3 sequence is CASSPVATEAFF. For the CDR3, the DNA is TGTGCCAGCTCACCAGTAGCCACTGAAGCTTTCTTT. The chain is built from TRBV18 and TRBJ1-1; D not certain. In germline, CDR1 is KGHSH, CDR2 LQKENI. The CDR3 has 12 residues. V dropped 2 bases and J dropped 4 bases, with 5 bases sitting between them.

V is TRBV5-6 and J is TRBJ2-6; perhaps D is TRBD1 or TRBD2 (5 bases each). This CDR3 is 16 amino acids long. Germline CDR1 and CDR2: SGHDT and YYEEEE. V was cut by 1 base and J by 2 bases, with 10 bases left in between. The CDR3: CASSLYRGAGANVLTF. The CDR3 nucleotides are TGTGCCAGCAGCTTGTATCGGGGCGCTGGGGCCAACGTCCTGACTTTC.